These 26 T cell receptor beta chains came from one sample sequenced in a study of shared clonotypes between healthy human individuals. The data were produced by immunoSEQ multiplex PCR, yet TCRdb's version contains in-frame clones alone and is incomplete. The sample has roughly 2.5 million clones; around nine tenths are singletons. The sequencing input was naive CD4+ T cells sorted from blood. The subset: CD45RA+ positively selected. The origin of the receptors is a man between 18 and 29 years old in good health.

V gene TRBV6-1 combines with J gene TRBJ1-2; D not certain. Deletions cut 6 bases from V and 5 bases from J, with 16 bases between. There are 14 residues in the CDR3. Germline values: CDR1 MNHNS, CDR2 SASEGT. The CDR3 protein is CASRDVAEVYGYTF. Here the CDR3 DNA reads TGTGCCAGCAGGGACGTCGCAGAAGTGTATGGCTACACCTTC.

The V and J genes are TRBV10-3 and TRBJ2-7, with TRBD1 identical over 7 bases. The CDR3 is made up of 12 amino acids. Germline V gives CDR1 ENHRY, CDR2 SYGVKD. J was trimmed by 6 bases and V by 6 bases; bases with no gene match: 5. This CDR3 is CAIRNGTAEQYF. In nucleotides, the CDR3 is TGTGCCATCAGAAATGGGACAGCCGAGCAGTACTTC.

The CDR3 region is CASSFSRPSYNEQFF. The DNA for the CDR3 is TGTGCCAGCAGTTTTAGCAGGCCCTCCTACAATGAGCAGTTCTTC. The V call is TRBV27, the J call TRBJ2-1; no reliable D call. From germline, CDR1 is MNHEY and CDR2 SMNVEV (reference sequence). The CDR3 runs to 15 residues. The ends were cut back, 3 bases at V and 0 bases at J, with 9 bases in the middle.

A note on this clone: The sample has other DNA sequences that encode this CDR3 too. The chain recombines TRBV18 with TRBJ2-7; the match to TRBD1 covers 8 bases. The CDR3 runs to 15 residues. The V gene end was trimmed by 6 bases and the J gene end by 1 base; junction bases not matched to a gene: 8. Per the germline V gene, CDR1 is KGHSH and CDR2 is LQKENI. CDR3 in DNA: TGTGCCAGCTCGCCCGGGACAGGTTTTTCCTACGAGCAGTACTTC. It translates to CASSPGTGFSYEQYF.

In the case of this clone: This CDR3 is also generated by other DNA sequences in the sample. The chain carries TRBV2 and TRBJ1-1, with no clear D. The CDR3 is made up of 12 amino acids. V was trimmed by 7 bases and J by 2 bases, leaving 8 bases between them. Germline V lookup: CDR1 SNHLY, CDR2 FYNNEI. The CDR3 sequence is CASKGENTEAFF. CDR3 in DNA: TGTGCCAGCAAGGGAGAAAACACTGAAGCTTTCTTT.

The chain is built from TRBV6-1 and TRBJ2-5, with 9 bases aligning to TRBD1. Per the germline V gene, CDR1 is MNHNS and CDR2 is SASEGT. The CDR3 contains 14 residues. J gave up 5 bases and V 6 bases, and 7 bases lay outside the gene matches. The CDR3, as DNA: TGTGCCAGCAGGCTTACAGGGGGCGCGGAGACCCAGTACTTC. As protein: CASRLTGGAETQYF.

For this clone: This same CDR3 is encoded by further DNA sequences in the sample. The chain has TRBV29-1 and TRBJ1-1; no definite D call. V was cut by 6 bases and J by 1 base, with 3 bases left in between. Germline CDR1 SQVTM, CDR2 ANQGSEA. The CDR3 has 10 amino acids. DNA for the CDR3: TGCAGCGTAAAGAACACTGAAGCTTTCTTT. This encodes CSVKNTEAFF.

This chain uses TRBV9 with TRBJ2-5; 12 bases map to TRBD2. The ends lost 1 base at V and 1 base at J; junction bases unmatched: 5. The CDR3 length is 17 residues. The germline CDR1 and CDR2 sequences are SGDLS and YYNGEE. For the CDR3, the DNA is TGTGCCAGCAGCGTATCTAGCGGGGGGGTCGTCCAAGAGACCCAGTACTTC. The encoded protein is CASSVSSGGVVQETQYF.

The chain uses TRBV5-6 and TRBJ2-3, with D possibly being TRBD2 (6 bases). This CDR3 comprises 12 residues. Deletions cut 7 bases from V and 1 base from J, with 7 bases between. Germline V gene lookup returns CDR1 SGHDT and CDR2 YYEEEE. CDR3 nucleotide sequence: TGTGCCAGCGGCGGGGGCACAGATACGCAGTATTTT. As protein: CASGGGTDTQYF. The complete variable domain, with remaining parts taken from reference TRBV5-6 and TRBJ2-3, reads DAGVTQSPTHLIKTRGQQVTLRCSPKSGHDTVSWYQQALGQGPQFIFQYYEEEERQRGNFPDRFSGHQFPNYSSELNVNALLLGDSALYLCASGGGTDTQYFGPGTRLTVL.

The chain uses TRBV10-3 and TRBJ2-1; possible D gene TRBD1, 7 bases. This CDR3 has 21 residues. CDR1 is ENHRY and CDR2 is SYGVKD in the germline V gene. V gave up 0 bases and J gave up 0 bases, with 24 bases separating them. In DNA form, the CDR3 reads TGTGCCATCAGTGAGTCACAGACAGGGCTTAGCGGTCCTAGCTCCTACAATGAGCAGTTCTTC. This codes for CAISESQTGLSGPSSYNEQFF.

V and J are TRBV5-1 and TRBJ1-1; 8 bases match TRBD1. Germline CDR1 is SGHRS and CDR2 is YFSETQ. J was trimmed by 5 bases and V by 2 bases; bases with no gene match: 5. This CDR3 comprises 14 residues. Here the CDR3 DNA reads TGCGCCAGCAGCTTATACAGGGGGGAAACTGAAGCTTTCTTT. Protein: CASSLYRGETEAFF.

The CDR3 region is CASSSRTYGYTF. CDR3 in DNA: TGTGCCAGCAGCTCCCGGACCTATGGCTACACCTTC. The chain recombines TRBV9 with TRBJ1-2, with unresolved D. The CDR3 spans 12 residues. Trimming took 4 bases from V and 4 from J, leaving 8 bases between them. Germline values: CDR1 SGDLS, CDR2 YYNGEE.

This chain links TRBV5-8 with TRBJ2-2; TRBD2 agrees at 8 bases. The CDR3 runs 17 residues. With 0 bases clipped from V and 0 bases from J, the junction kept 4 bases outside the gene matches. CDR1 and CDR2 from the germline V gene are SGHTS and YDEGEE. In nucleotides, the CDR3 is TGTGCCAGCAGCTTGGGGACTAGCAAGCCGAACACCGGGGAGCTGTTTTTT. Translated: CASSLGTSKPNTGELFF.

The genes are TRBV10-1 and TRBJ2-1; D ambiguous. Germline lookup yields CDR1 WNHNN and CDR2 SYGVQD (reference sequence). V lost 0 bases and J lost 2, with 11 bases in between. The CDR3 is made up of 16 amino acids. CDR3 nucleotides: TGCGCCAGCAGTGAGTCTTCGGCGGTTGCCTACAATGAGCAGTTCTTC. Translation: CASSESSAVAYNEQFF.

The CDR3 loop is CASSLASYQRETQYF. CDR3 DNA sequence: TGTGCCAGCAGCTTGGCCAGCTACCAGCGGGAGACCCAGTACTTC. The chain uses TRBV5-4 and TRBJ2-5, with D tentatively TRBD2 (5 bases). Trimming took 0 bases from V and 5 from J, leaving 14 bases between them. In germline, CDR1 is SGHNT, CDR2 YYREEE (reference sequence). This CDR3 spans 15 amino acids.

The gene calls are TRBV2 and TRBJ1-2, with D perhaps matching TRBD1 (5 bases). Germline V gene sequence: CDR1 SNHLY, CDR2 FYNNEI. CDR3 length: 13 residues. Trimming took 2 bases from V and 7 from J, leaving 11 bases between them. The CDR3 nucleotides read TGTGCCAGCAGTGAAAGCAGGGCTGGTGGCTACACCTTC. Translation: CASSESRAGGYTF.

The J gene is TRBJ2-1, the V gene TRBV29-1; 9 nucleotides match TRBD1. V was pared by 7 bases and J by 9 bases, with 7 bases of the junction left unmatched. Germline V lookup: CDR1 SQVTM, CDR2 ANQGSEA. This CDR3 has 12 residues. The CDR3 DNA is TGCAGCGCAACAGGGGGCCTGAGTGAGCAGTTCTTC. Protein sequence: CSATGGLSEQFF.

V usage is TRBV5-1 and J usage is TRBJ2-3, with unresolved D. V dropped 6 bases and J dropped 5 bases, with 7 bases sitting between them. The CDR3 spans 11 residues. Germline assignment: CDR1 SGHRS and CDR2 YFSETQ. CDR3 protein: CASKARDTQYF. As DNA, the CDR3 is TGCGCCAGCAAGGCGAGAGATACGCAGTATTTT.

The gene calls are TRBV28 and TRBJ2-7, with D hard to call. The V and J ends lost 2 bases and 3 bases respectively, with 8 bases between them. From germline, CDR1 is MDHEN and CDR2 SYDVKM. This CDR3 is built from 13 residues. The CDR3 protein is CASSLVAVYEQYF. The CDR3 nucleotides are TGTGCCAGCAGTTTAGTGGCTGTCTACGAGCAGTACTTC.

The rearrangement joins TRBV7-2 to TRBJ2-5; possibly TRBD2 for D (6 bases). The CDR3 consists of 14 residues. Trimming left V 4 bases short and J 11 bases short, with 20 bases between. Germline V CDR1 and CDR2: SGHTA, FQGNSA. The CDR3, as DNA: TGTGCCAGCAGCTGGGACTCCATTATGGGGGAGCAGTACTTC. Protein: CASSWDSIMGEQYF.

This chain's CDR3 is CASSFDRDAGQPQHF. The CDR3, as DNA: TGCGCCAGCAGCTTTGACAGGGACGCAGGTCAGCCCCAGCATTTT. V is TRBV5-1 and J is TRBJ1-5; 7 nucleotides line up with TRBD1. The CDR3 extends over 15 amino acids. CDR1 is SGHRS and CDR2 is YFSETQ in the germline V gene. V shed 2 bases and J 6 bases; nucleotides not matched to a gene: 8.

The chain couples TRBV6-4 to TRBJ2-7; a possible D gene is TRBD2 (5 bases). Germline values: CDR1 MRHNA, CDR2 SNTAGT. The CDR3 loop spans 13 amino acids. V lost 4 bases to trimming and J lost 2 bases, with 9 bases between them. CDR3: CASSAGIPYEQYF. The CDR3 DNA is TGTGCCAGCAGTGCGGGGATCCCCTACGAGCAGTACTTC.

CDR3 amino acids: CASRTGAKNIQYF. DNA of the CDR3: TGTGCCAGCAGGACAGGCGCCAAAAACATTCAGTACTTC. V is TRBV6-1 and J is TRBJ2-4; possibly TRBD1 for D (6 bases). Germline lookup yields CDR1 MNHNS and CDR2 SASEGT. V shed 6 bases and J shed 1 base, with 7 bases lying between them. This CDR3 has 13 amino acids.

The chain carries TRBV5-1 and TRBJ2-3; 10 nucleotides align to TRBD2. There are 15 residues in the CDR3. Looked up from germline, CDR1 is SGHRS and CDR2 is YFSETQ. The V segment lost 0 bases and the J segment 6 bases; nucleotides outside the gene matches: 4. The CDR3 region has the DNA TGCGCCAGCAGCTTGGAGGCTAGCGGGGGTGATACGCAGTATTTT. This sequence encodes CASSLEASGGDTQYF.

The V call is TRBV19, the J call TRBJ2-7; D perhaps matches TRBD2 (5 bases). CDR3 length: 15 residues. Germline values: CDR1 LNHDA, CDR2 SQIVND (reference sequence). Trimming stripped 0 bases from V and 0 bases from J, with 9 bases between. The CDR3 loop is CASSIEAASSYEQYF. The CDR3 bases are TGTGCCAGTAGTATAGAAGCGGCAAGCTCCTACGAGCAGTACTTC. Looking up the rest from reference TRBV19 and TRBJ2-7 gives the full variable domain: DGGITQSPKYLFRKEGQNVTLSCEQNLNHDAMYWYRQDPGQGLRLIYYSQIVNDFQKGDIAEGYSVSREKKESFPLTVTSAQKNPTAFYLCASSIEAASSYEQYFGPGTRLTVT.

The chain carries TRBV7-2 and TRBJ1-4; D is possibly TRBD1 (6 bases). This CDR3 contains 15 residues. Trimming took off 5 bases at V and 0 bases at J, with 10 bases between the two ends. The germline gives CDR1 SGHTA, CDR2 FQGNSA. The DNA of the CDR3 is TGTGCCAGCAGCAAGGACAGAGCAACTAATGAAAAACTGTTTTTT. Translated: CASSKDRATNEKLFF.